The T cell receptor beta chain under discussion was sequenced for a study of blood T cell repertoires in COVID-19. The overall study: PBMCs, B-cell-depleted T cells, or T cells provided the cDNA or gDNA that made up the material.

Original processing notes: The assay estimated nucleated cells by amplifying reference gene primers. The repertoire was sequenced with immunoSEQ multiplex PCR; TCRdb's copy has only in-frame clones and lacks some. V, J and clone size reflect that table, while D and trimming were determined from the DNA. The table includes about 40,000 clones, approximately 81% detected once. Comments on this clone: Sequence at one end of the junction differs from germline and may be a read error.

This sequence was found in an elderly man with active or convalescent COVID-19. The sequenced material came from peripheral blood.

The CDR3 nucleotides read TGTGCCAGCAGCAACTCCGGGACTAGCGGGGGGATGGCCTTC. Protein: CASSNSGTSGGMAF. The V gene is TRBV7-3, the J gene TRBJ2-7; 15 bases are shared with TRBD2. The CDR3 runs to 14 residues. Germline CDR1 and CDR2: SGHTA and FQGTGA. The full variable domain, with the rest looked up from reference TRBV7-3 and TRBJ2-7, is GAGVSQTPSNKVTEKGKYVELRCDPISGHTALYWYRQSLGQGPEFLIYFQGTGAADDSGLPNDRFFAVRPEGSVSTLKIQRTERGDSAVYLCASSNSGTSGGMAFGPGTRLTVT.